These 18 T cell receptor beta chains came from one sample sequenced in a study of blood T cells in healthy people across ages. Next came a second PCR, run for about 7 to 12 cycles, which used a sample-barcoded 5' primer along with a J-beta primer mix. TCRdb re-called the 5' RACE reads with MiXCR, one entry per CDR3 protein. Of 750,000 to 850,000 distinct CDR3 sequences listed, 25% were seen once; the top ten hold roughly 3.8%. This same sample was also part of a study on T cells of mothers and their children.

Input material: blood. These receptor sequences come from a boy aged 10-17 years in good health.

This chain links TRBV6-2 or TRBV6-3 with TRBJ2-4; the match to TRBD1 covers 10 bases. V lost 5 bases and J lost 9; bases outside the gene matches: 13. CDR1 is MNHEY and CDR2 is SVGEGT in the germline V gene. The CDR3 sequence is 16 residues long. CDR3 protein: CASSGARQGAYGIQYF. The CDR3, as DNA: TGTGCCAGCAGTGGGGCCCGACAGGGGGCATACGGCATTCAGTACTTC.

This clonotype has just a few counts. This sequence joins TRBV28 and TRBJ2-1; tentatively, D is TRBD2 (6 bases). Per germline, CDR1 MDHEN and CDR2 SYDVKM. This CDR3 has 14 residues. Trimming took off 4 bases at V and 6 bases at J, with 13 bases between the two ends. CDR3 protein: CASSSRTTPNEQFF. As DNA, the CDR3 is TGTGCCAGCAGTTCGCGGACTACCCCCAATGAGCAGTTCTTC.

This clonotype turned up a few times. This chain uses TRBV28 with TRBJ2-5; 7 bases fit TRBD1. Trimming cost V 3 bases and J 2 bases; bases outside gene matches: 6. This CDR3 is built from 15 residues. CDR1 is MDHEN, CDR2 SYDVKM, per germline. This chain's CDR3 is CASSFGDSEQETQYF. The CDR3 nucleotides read TGTGCCAGCAGTTTCGGGGACAGCGAACAAGAGACCCAGTACTTC.

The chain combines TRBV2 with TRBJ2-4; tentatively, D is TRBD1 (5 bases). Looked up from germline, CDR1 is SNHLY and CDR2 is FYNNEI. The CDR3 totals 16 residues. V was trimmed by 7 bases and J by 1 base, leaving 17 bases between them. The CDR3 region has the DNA TGTGCCAGCACCGAAGGGCAGGGTTGGGCCAAAAACATTCAGTACTTC. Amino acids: CASTEGQGWAKNIQYF.

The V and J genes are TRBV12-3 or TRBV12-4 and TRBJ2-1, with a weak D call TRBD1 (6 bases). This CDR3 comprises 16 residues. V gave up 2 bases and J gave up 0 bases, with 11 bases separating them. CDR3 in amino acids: CASSLLGASSYNEQFF. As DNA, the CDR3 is TGTGCCAGCAGTTTACTGGGGGCCAGCTCCTACAATGAGCAGTTCTTC.

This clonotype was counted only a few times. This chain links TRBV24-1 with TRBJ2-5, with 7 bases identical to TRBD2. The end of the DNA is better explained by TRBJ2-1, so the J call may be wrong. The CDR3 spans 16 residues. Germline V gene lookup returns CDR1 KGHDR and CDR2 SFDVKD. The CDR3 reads CATSDLGGSNLNEQFF. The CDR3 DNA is TGTGCCACCAGTGATTTGGGCGGGAGTAATTTGAATGAGCAGTTCTTC.

The CDR3 loop reads CSASRTGDSYEQYF. DNA for the CDR3: TGCAGTGCTAGCCGGACAGGAGACTCCTACGAGCAGTACTTC. The chain carries TRBV20-1 and TRBJ2-1; 7 bases agree with TRBD1. The end of the DNA fits TRBJ2-7 better, so the J call may be wrong. Germline V gives CDR1 DFQATT, CDR2 SNEGSKA (reference sequence). This CDR3 comprises 14 residues.

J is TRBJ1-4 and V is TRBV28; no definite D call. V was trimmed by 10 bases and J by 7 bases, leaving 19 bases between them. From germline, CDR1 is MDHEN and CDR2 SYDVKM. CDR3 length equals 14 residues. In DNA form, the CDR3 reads TGTGCCACCACACACCGCGCATGGGTTGAAAAACTGTTTTTT. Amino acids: CATTHRAWVEKLFF.

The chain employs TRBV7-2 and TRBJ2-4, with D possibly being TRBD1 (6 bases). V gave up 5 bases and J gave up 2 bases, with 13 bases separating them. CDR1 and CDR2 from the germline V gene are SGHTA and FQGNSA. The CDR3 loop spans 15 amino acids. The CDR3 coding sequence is TGTGCCAGCAGCACGGACAGTCAAACCAAAAACATTCAGTACTTC. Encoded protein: CASSTDSQTKNIQYF.

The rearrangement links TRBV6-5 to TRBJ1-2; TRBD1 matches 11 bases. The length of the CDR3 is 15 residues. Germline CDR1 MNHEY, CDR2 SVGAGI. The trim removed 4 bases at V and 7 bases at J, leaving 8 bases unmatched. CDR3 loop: CASSSYGQGASGYTF. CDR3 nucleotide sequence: TGTGCCAGCAGTTCCTATGGACAGGGGGCTAGTGGCTACACCTTC.

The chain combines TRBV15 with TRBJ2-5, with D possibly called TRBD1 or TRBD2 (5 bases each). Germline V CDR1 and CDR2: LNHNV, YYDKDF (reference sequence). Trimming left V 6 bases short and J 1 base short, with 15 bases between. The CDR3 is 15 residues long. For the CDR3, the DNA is TGTGCCACCAGTCCGAGGGGTCGACCCCAAGAGACCCAGTACTTC. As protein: CATSPRGRPQETQYF.

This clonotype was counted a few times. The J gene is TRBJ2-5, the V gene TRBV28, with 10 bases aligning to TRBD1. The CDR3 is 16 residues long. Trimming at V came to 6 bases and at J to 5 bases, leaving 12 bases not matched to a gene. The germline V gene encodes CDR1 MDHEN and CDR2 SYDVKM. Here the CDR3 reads CASRIRGQGVRETQYF. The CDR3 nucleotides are TGTGCCAGCAGGATCCGAGGACAGGGGGTCAGGGAGACCCAGTACTTC.

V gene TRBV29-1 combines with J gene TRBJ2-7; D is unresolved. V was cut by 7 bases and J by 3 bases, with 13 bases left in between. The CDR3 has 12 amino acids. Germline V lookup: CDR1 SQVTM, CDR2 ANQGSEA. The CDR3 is CSATNDLYEQYF. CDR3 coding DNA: TGCAGCGCGACCAATGACCTCTACGAGCAGTACTTC.

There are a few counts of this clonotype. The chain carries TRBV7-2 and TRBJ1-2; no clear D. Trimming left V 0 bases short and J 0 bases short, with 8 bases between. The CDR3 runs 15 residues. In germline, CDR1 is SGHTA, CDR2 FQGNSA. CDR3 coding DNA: TGTGCCAGCAGCTTAGCTGGAACAACTAACTATGGCTACACCTTC. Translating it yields CASSLAGTTNYGYTF.

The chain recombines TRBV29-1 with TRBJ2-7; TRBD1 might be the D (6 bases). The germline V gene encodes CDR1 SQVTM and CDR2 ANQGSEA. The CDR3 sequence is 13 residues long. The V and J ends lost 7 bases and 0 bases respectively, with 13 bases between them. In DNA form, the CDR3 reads TGCAGCGCCTACAACAGGGACTCCTACGAGCAGTACTTC. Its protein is CSAYNRDSYEQYF.

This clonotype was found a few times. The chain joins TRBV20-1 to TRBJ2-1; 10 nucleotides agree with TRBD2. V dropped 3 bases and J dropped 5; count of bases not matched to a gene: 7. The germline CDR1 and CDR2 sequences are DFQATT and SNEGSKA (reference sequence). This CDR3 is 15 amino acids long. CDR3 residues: CSARDLAGVNNEQFF. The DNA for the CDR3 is TGCAGTGCTAGGGACCTAGCGGGGGTAAACAATGAGCAGTTCTTC.

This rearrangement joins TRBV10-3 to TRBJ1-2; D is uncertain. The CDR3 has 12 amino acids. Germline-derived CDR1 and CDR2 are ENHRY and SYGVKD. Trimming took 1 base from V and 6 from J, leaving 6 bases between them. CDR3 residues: CAISELGNGYTF. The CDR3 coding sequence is TGTGCCATCAGTGAGTTAGGAAATGGCTACACCTTC.

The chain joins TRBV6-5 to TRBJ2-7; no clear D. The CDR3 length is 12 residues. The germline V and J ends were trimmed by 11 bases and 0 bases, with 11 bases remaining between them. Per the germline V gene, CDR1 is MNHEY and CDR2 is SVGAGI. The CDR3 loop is CASKPSSYEQYF. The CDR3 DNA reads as TGTGCCTCCAAACCTAGCTCCTACGAGCAGTACTTC.